This entry concerns a single TCR beta chain. Its matching antigen is unknown. TCRdb's copy holds only in-frame clones and misses some; the assay was immunoSEQ multiplex PCR. Here the sample spans fewer than 35,000 clones, around 73% being singletons. This specimen comes from a study of T cells in localized non-small cell lung cancer. CDR1 SGHRS and CDR2 YFSETQ come from the germline V gene. The CDR3 is 14 residues long. With 4 bases clipped from V and 3 bases from J, the junction kept 3 bases outside the gene matches. Points from the study as a whole: In adjacent lung, a median roughly 60 of the top 100 tumor clones were found. Maximal T cell clonality occurred in uninvolved adjacent lung, with tumor ranking below it.

The sample here was peripheral blood, taken before any cancer treatment. The sequence was collected from a male donor aged 60 or over with stage II squamous cell lung carcinoma. The rearrangement uses TRBV5-1 and TRBJ1-4; 7 bases fit TRBD1. The CDR3 is CASSPGQPNEKLFF. The CDR3, as DNA: TGCGCCAGCAGCCCGGGACAGCCTAATGAAAAACTGTTTTTT.